Given below is one T cell receptor beta chain in context. The antigen is undetermined. These data are taken from a study of cytomegalovirus exposure and HLA in healthy donors. V gave up 6 bases and J gave up 1 base, with 15 bases separating them. CDR3 length equals 15 residues. Germline assignment: CDR1 MNHNS and CDR2 SASEGT. The PCR ran on 60 Vbeta and 13 Jbeta primers. Original methodology: Later, an analysis found approximately 80 million unique TCR beta chains, and some 10 million of these were shared. Using immunoSEQ multiplex PCR, the repertoire was profiled, and TCRdb retains in-frame clones only, with some absent. Clone size and the V and J calls come from that table; the DNA yielded D and trimming. The sample has 150,000 to 200,000 clones; 60% to 80% are singletons. The study, taken as a whole, reports: Cytomegalovirus association was assigned to under 200 TCR beta chains.

The receptor was isolated from a woman aged 40-49 years in good health and CMV-seropositive. Sequencing used PBMCs. The chain joins TRBV6-1 to TRBJ1-2; maybe TRBD1 (6 bases). The CDR3 is CASSSTQQGNYGYTF. The CDR3 bases are TGTGCCAGCAGCTCCACACAACAGGGTAACTATGGCTACACCTTC.